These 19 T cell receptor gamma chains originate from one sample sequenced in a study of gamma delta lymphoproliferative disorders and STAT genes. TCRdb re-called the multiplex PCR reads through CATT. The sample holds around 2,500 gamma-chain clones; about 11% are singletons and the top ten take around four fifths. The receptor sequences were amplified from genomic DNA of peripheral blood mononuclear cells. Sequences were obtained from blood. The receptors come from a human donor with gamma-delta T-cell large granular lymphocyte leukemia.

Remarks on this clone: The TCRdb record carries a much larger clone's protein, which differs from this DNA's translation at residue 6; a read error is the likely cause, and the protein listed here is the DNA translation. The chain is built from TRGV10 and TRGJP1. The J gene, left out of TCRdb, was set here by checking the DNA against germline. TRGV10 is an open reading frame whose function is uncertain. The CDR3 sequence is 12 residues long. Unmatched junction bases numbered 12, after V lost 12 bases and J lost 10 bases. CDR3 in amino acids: CAAAPHLWFKIF. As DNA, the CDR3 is TGTGCTGCAGCACCCCACCTTTGGTTCAAGATATTT.

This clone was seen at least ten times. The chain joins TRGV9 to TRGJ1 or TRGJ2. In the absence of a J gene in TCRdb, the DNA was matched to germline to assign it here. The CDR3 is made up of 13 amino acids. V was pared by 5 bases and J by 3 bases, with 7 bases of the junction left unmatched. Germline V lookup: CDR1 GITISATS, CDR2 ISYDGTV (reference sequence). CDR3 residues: CALWAFCYYKKLF. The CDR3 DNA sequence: TGTGCCTTGTGGGCCTTTTGTTATTATAAGAAACTCTTT.

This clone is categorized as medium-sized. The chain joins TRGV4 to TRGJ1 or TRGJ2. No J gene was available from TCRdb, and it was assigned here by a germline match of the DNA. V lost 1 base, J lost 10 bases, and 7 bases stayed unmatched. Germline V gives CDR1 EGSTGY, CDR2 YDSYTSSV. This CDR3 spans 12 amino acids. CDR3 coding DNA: TGTGCCACCTGGGATGGCGGGGTCAAGAAACTCTTT. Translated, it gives CATWDGGVKKLF.

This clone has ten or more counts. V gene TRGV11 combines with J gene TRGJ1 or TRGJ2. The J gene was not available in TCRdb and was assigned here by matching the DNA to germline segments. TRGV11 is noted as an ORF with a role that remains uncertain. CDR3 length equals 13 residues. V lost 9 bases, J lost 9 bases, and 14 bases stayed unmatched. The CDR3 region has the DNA TGTGCCTGCTGGGTTCGGATTTTGGGTAAGAAACTCTTT. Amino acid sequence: CACWVRILGKKLF.

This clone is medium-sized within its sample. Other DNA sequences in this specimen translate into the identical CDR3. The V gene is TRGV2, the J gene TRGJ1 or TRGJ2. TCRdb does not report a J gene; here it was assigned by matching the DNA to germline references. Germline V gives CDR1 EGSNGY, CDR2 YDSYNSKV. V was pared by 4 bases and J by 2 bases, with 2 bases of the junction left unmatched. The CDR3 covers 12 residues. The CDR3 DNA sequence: TGTGCCACCTGGGATGATTATTATAAGAAACTCTTT. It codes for CATWDDYYKKLF.

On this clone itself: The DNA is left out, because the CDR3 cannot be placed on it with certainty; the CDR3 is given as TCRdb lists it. The CDR3 is CTTVPAGFPKLF. The J segment was not called; the V segment is TRGV11. TRGV11 is known as an ORF, though its function is uncertain. The CDR3 adds up to 12 amino acids, both ends counted.

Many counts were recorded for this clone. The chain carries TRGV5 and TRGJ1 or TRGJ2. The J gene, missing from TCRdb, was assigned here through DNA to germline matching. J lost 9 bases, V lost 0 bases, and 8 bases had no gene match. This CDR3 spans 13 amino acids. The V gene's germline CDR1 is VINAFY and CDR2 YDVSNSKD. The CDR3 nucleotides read TGTGCCACCTGGGACAGGCGCACCACTAAGAAACTCTTT. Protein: CATWDRRTTKKLF.

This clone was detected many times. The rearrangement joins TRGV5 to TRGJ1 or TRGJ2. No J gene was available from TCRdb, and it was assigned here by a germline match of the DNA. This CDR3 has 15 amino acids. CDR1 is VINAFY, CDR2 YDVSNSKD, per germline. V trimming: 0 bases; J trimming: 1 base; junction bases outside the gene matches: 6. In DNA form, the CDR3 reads TGTGCCACCTGGGACAGGCGAAAAAATTATTATAAGAAACTCTTT. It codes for CATWDRRKNYYKKLF.

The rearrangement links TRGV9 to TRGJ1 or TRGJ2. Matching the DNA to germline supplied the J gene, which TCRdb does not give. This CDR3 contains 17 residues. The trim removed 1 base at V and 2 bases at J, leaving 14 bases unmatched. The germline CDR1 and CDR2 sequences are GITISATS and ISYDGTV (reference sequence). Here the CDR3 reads CALWEVFLGPDYYKKLF. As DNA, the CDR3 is TGTGCCTTGTGGGAGGTTTTTTTGGGGCCGGATTATTATAAGAAACTCTTT.

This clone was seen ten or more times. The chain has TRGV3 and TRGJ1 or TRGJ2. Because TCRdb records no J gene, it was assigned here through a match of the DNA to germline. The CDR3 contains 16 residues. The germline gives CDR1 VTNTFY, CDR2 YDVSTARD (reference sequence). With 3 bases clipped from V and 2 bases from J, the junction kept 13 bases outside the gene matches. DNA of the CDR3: TGTGCCACCTGGGACGCGGGGGGGGCCTATTATTATAAGAAACTCTTT. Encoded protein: CATWDAGGAYYYKKLF.

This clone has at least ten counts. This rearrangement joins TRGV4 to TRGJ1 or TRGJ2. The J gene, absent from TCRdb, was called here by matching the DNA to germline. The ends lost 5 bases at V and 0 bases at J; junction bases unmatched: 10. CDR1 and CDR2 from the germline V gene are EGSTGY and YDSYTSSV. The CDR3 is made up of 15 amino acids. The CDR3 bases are TGTGCCACCTGGGTGGGGGGAACGAATTATTATAAGAAACTCTTT. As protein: CATWVGGTNYYKKLF.

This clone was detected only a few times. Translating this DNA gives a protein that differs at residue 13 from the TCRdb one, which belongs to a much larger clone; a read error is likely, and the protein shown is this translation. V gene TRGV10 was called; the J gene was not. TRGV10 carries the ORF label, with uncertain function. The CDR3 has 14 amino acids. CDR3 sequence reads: CAAWDSPTGWFKLF. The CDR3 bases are TGTGCTGCGTGGGACTCGCCTACTGGTTGGTTCAAGCTATTT.

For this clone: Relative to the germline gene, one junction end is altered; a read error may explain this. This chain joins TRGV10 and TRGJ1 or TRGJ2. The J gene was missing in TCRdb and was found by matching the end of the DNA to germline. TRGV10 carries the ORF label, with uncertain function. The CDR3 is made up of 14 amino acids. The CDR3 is CAGLPIVKEQKKLF. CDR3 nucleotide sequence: TGCGCGGGATTACCCATTGTTAAGGAACAAAAGAAACTCTTT.

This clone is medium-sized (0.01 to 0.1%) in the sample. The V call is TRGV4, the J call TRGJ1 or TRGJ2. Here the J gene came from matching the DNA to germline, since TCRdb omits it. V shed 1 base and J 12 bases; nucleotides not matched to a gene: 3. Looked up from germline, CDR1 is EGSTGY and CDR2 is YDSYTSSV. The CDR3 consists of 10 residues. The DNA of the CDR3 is TGTGCCACCTGGGATGGCCCGAAACTCTTT. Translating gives CATWDGPKLF.

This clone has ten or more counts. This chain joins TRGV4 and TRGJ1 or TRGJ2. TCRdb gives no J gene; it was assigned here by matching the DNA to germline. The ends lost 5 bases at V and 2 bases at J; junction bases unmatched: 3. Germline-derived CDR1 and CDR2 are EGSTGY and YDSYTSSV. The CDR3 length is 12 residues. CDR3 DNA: TGTGCCACCTGGGCCTATTATTATAAGAAACTCTTT. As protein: CATWAYYYKKLF.

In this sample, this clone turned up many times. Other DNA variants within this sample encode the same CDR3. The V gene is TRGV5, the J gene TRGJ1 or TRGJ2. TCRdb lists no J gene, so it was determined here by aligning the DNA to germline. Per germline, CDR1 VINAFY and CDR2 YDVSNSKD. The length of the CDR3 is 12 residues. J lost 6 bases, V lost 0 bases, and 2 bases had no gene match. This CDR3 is CATWDRPYKKLF. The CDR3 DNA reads TGTGCCACCTGGGACAGGCCTTATAAGAAACTCTTT.

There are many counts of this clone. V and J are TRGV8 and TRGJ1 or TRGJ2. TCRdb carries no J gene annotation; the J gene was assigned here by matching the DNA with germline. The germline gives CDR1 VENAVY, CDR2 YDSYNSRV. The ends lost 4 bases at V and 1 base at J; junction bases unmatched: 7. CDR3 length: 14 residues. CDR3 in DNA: TGTGCCACCTGGGACCCTTTCAATTATTATAAGAAACTCTTT. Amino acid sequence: CATWDPFNYYKKLF.

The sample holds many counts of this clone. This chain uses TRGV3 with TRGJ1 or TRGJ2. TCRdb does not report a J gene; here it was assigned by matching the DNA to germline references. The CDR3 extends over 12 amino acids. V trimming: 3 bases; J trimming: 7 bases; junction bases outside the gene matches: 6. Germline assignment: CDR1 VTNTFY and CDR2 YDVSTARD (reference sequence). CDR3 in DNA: TGTGCCACCTGGGACGAACGATATAAGAAACTCTTT. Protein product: CATWDERYKKLF.

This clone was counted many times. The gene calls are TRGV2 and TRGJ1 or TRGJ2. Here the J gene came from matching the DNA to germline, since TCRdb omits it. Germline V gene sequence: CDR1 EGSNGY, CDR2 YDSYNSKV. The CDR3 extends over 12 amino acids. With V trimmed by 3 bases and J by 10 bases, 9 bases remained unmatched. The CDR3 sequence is CATWDQGIKKLF. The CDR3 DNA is TGTGCCACCTGGGACCAGGGCATCAAGAAACTCTTT.